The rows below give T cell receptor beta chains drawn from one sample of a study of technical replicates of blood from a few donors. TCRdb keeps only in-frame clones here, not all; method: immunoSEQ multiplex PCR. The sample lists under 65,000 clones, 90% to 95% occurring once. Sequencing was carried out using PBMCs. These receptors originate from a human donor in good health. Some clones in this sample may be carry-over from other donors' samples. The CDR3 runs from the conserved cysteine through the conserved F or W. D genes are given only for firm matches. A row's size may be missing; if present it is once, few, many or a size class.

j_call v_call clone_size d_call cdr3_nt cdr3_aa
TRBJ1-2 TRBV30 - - TGTGCCTGGAGTCGAGGATGGGGGGATGGCTACACCTTC CAWSRGWGDGYTF
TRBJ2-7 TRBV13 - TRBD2 TGTGCCAGCAGCTTAGTGCGATTTACTAGCGGAACCTACGAGCAGTACTTC CASSLVRFTSGTYEQYF
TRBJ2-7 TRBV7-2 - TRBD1 TGTGCCAGCAGCTTTACAGGGGGGCGAACATCCGAGCAGTACTTC CASSFTGGRTSEQYF
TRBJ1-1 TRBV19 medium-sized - TGTGCCAGTAGTATAGGGGGAGGCACTGAAGCTTTCTTT CASSIGGGTEAFF
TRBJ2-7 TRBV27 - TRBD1 TGTGCCAGCAGCACCAGGGGGTTTGGAACCTACGAGCAGTACTTC CASSTRGFGTYEQYF
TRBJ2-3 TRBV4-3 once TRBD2 TGCGCCAGCAGCCAAGGACTAGCGGCCGCAGATACGCAGTATTTT CASSQGLAAADTQYF
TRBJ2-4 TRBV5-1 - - TGCGCCAGCAGCTTGGGAGAACAGGCCAAAAACATTCAGTACTTC CASSLGEQAKNIQYF
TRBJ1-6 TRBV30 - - TGTGCCTGGGTGAAAAACAGGGATAATTCACCCCTCCACTTT CAWVKNRDNSPLHF
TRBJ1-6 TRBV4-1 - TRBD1 TGCGCCAGCAGCCAAGTGGACAGGGTCCCGAATTCACCCCTCCACTTT CASSQVDRVPNSPLHF
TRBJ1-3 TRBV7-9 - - TGTGCCAGCAGCTTACTGGGTCCTAGCTCTGGAAACACCATATATTTT CASSLLGPSSGNTIYF
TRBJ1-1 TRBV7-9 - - TGTGCCAGCAGCTTTGGGGGGTCCACTGAAGCTTTCTTT CASSFGGSTEAFF
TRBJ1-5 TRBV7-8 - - TGTGCCAGCAGCTTAAGAAGCAGGGGTAGCAATCAGCCCCAGCATTTT CASSLRSRGSNQPQHF
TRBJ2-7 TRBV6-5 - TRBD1 TGTGCCAGCAGTTCCTTCCGGGACAGAATTTACGAGCAGTACTTC CASSSFRDRIYEQYF
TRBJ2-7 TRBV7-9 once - TGTGCCAGCAGCCCCCCAGTGGCCACCTACGAGCAGTACTTC CASSPPVATYEQYF
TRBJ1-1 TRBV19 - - TGTGCCAGTAGCCCATATACAGGGAGAACTGAAGCTTTCTTT CASSPYTGRTEAFF
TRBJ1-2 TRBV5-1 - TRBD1 TGCGCCAGCAGCCCGAGACAGGGGGCCTTTTATGGCTACACCTTC CASSPRQGAFYGYTF
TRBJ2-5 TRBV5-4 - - TGTGCCAGCAGCTTGGGTCTAGCTGAGACCCAGTACTTC CASSLGLAETQYF
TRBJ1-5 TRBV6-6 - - TGTGCCAGCAGTTACCCAGGGGGCAATCAGCCCCAGCATTTT CASSYPGGNQPQHF
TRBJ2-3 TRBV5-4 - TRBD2 TGTGCCAGCAGCTCCGGGACTAGCGGGAGGTCGAATACGCAGTATTTT CASSSGTSGRSNTQYF
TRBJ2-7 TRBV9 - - TGTGCCAGCAGCGTATACGGCGGACAGGAGGGTGGGCAGTACTTC CASSVYGGQEGGQYF
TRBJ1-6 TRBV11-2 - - TGTGCCAGCAGCTTAGAATCCCGGAATTCACCCCTCCACTTT CASSLESRNSPLHF
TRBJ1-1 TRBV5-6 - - TGTGCCAGCAGCTTTACGGGACAACGGATGAACACTGAAGCTTTCTTT CASSFTGQRMNTEAFF
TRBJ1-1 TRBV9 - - TGTGCCAGCGGACTTGGGCTAATGAACACTGAAGCTTTCTTT CASGLGLMNTEAFF
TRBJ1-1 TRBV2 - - TGTGCCAGCAGTGATGGTGACCGCACGGGTACTGAAGCTTTCTTT CASSDGDRTGTEAFF
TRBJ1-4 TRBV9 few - TGTGCCAGCAGCGTAGAAGCAAGCTCCGGAAAACTGTTTTTT CASSVEASSGKLFF
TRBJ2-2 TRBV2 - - TGTGCCAGCAGAGCGACAGGATCGAACACCGGGGAGCTGTTTTTT CASRATGSNTGELFF
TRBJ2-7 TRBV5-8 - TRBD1 TGTGCCAGCAGCGACCTGATTCAGGGGGCGAGCGAGCAGTACTTC CASSDLIQGASEQYF
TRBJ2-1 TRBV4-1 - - TGCGCCAGCAGCCGGATTCAGCAGGATAGTCCGTTCTTC CASSRIQQDSPFF